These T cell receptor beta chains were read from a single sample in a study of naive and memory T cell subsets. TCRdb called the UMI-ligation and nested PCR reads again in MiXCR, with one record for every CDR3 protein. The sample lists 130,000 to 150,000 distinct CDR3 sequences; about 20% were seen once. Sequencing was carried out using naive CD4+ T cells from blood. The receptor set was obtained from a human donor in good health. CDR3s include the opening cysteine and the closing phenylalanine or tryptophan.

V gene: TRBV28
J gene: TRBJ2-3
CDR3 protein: CASSSQTRERDTQYF

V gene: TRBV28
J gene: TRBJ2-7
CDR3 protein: CASRITSPYSYEQYF

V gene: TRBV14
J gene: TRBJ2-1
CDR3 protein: CASSQESEGLYNEQFF

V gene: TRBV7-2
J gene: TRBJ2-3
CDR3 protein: CASSLTSASTDTQYF

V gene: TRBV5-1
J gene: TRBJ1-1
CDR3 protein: CASSLDPGRGTEAFF

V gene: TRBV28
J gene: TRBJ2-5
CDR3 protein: CASKGTMGTQYF

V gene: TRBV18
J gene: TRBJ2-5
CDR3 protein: CASSPLWSGGEETQYF

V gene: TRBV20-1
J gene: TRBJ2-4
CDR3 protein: CSAERLAVIQYF

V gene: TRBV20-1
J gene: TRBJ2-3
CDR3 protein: CSARHGTSPRTDTQYF

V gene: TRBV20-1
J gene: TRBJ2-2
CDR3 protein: CSVQNGQGNTGELFF

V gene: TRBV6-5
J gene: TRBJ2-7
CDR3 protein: CASSYSMQQGRYSYEQYF

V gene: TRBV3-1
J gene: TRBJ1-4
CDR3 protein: CASSQAGTGNEKLFF

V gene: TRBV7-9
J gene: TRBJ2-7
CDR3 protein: CASSHNVNYEQYF

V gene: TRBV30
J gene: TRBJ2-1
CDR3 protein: CAWGQGGNEQFF

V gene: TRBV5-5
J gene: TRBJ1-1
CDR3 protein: CASSLQGDMITEAFF

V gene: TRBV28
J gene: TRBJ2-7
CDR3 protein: CASSLSQRTGDEQYF

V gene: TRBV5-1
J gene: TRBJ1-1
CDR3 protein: CASSLAPEDTEAFF

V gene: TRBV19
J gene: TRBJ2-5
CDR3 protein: CASRRTPGEETQYF

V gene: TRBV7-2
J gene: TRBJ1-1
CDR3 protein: CASSLDGAPNTEAFF

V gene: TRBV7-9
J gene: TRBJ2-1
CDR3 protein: CASSSPGLAGEQFF

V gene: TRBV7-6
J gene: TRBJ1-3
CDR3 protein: CTSSPDGSGNTIYF

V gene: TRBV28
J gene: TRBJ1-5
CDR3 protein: CASSPGQTRQPQHF

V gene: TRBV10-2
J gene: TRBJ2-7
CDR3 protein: CASKSAGAHEQYF

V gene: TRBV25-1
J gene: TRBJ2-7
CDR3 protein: CASSEPGQVYEQYF

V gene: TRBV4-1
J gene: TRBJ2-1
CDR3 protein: CASSQLGVHEQFF

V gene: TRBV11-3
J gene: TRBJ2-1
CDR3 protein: CASSLGGLGSYNEQFF

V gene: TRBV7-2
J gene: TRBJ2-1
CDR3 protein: CASSLAGNSYNEQFF

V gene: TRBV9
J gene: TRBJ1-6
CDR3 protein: CASSRDRSYNSPLHF

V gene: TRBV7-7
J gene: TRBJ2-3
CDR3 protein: CASSFGLAGAGDTQYF

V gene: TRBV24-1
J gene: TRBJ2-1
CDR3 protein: CATSEGTSDEQFF

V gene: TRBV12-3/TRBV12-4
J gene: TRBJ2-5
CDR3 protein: CASSSRVRETQYF

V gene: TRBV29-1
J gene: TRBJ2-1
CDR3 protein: CSARKRLAAYNEQFF

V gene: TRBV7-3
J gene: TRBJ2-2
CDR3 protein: CASSPSGRANTGELFF

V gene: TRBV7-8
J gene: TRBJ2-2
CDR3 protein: CASSLVLAGVGTGELFF

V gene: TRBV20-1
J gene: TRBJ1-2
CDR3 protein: CSASPGNYGYTF

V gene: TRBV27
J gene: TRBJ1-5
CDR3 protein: CASSPRGTVYSNQPQHF

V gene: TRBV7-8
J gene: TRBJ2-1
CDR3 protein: CASSPLGAGGGEQFF

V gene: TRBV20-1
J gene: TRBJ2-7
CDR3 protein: CSARDLVSYEQYF

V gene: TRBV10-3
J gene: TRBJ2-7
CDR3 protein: CAISEATGPGEQYF

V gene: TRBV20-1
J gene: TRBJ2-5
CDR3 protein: CSARKLEIQYF

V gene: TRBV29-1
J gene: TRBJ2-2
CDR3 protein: CSVEGLATTGELFF

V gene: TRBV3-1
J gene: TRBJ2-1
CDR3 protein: CASSLGLYNEQFF

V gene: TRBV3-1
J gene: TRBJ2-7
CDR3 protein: CASSQGSGQYF

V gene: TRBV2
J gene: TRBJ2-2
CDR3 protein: CASSVGTPTGELFF

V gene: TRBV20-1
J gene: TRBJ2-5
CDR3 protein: CSARVRTGIQETQYF

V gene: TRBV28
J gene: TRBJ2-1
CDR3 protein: CASSLWRTLSF

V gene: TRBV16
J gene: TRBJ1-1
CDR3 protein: CASSNDRQGEAFF

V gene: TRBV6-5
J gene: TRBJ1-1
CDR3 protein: CASSYRQTQNTEAFF

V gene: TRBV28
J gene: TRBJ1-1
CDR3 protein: CASSLLAGGMNTEAFF

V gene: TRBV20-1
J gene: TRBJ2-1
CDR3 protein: CSARLVYNEQFF

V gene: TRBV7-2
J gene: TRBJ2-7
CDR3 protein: CASSFFHGRSYEQYF